Below, 12 T cell receptor beta chains from the same sample are listed, as sequenced in a study of control samples from healthy donors and cancer patients. Data came from immunoSEQ multiplex PCR; TCRdb stores just in-frame clones and leaves some out. This sample yields some 130,000 clones, of which about 91% are seen a single time; 3% to 4% belongs to the top ten. The sample taken for sequencing was blood. Receptor source: a man aged 35-49 years in good health.

This sequence joins TRBV2 and TRBJ2-3, with 9 bases that match TRBD2. CDR1 and CDR2 from the germline V gene are SNHLY and FYNNEI. The V segment lost 2 bases and the J segment 2 bases; nucleotides outside the gene matches: 5. The CDR3 runs to 16 residues. This chain's CDR3 is CASSEWTSVPTDTQYF. Written as DNA, the CDR3 is TGTGCCAGCAGTGAATGGACTAGCGTTCCCACAGATACGCAGTATTTT.

The gene calls are TRBV5-8 and TRBJ2-7; 8 bases match TRBD1. Germline lookup yields CDR1 SGHTS and CDR2 YDEGEE. Losses at the gene ends were 4 bases for V and 3 bases for J; bases not matched to a gene: 9. The length of the CDR3 is 15 residues. CDR3 sequence (DNA): TGTGCCAGCAGCAGAACCGGGACAGGTATCTACGAGCAGTACTTC. Amino acid sequence: CASSRTGTGIYEQYF.

This clone came up a few times. The chain recombines TRBV30 with TRBJ2-1, with 11 bases lining up with TRBD2. CDR1 is GTSNPN and CDR2 is SVGIG in the germline V gene (reference sequence). Germline trimming cut 1 base from V and 6 bases from J; bases unmatched to any gene: 5. This CDR3 comprises 15 residues. DNA of the CDR3: TGTGCCTGGAGTGGAGTAGCGGGGGGGGTCAATGAGCAGTTCTTC. It codes for CAWSGVAGGVNEQFF.

Only one count was recorded for this clone. The chain links TRBV29-1 to TRBJ1-2, with D possibly TRBD1 on 6 matching bases. V gave up 5 bases and J gave up 0 bases, with 13 bases separating them. The CDR3 consists of 14 residues. Per the germline V gene, CDR1 is SQVTM and CDR2 is ANQGSEA. Here the CDR3 DNA reads TGCAGCGTTCGTCGACAGGACGCTAACTATGGCTACACCTTC. Translation gives CSVRRQDANYGYTF.

This rearrangement joins TRBV10-1 to TRBJ2-3; D might be TRBD2 (6 bases). CDR3 length: 13 amino acids. Germline lookup yields CDR1 WNHNN and CDR2 SYGVQD (reference sequence). Trimming cost V 6 bases and J 5 bases, with 12 bases left between them. CDR3 loop: CASRPEGGDTQYF. The CDR3 DNA follows: TGCGCCAGCAGACCCGAGGGAGGAGATACGCAGTATTTT.

The chain recombines TRBV4-1 with TRBJ1-2; no reliable D call. Germline loops: CDR1 MGHRA, CDR2 YSYEKL. CDR3 length: 15 amino acids. V was trimmed by 0 bases and J by 5 bases, leaving 13 bases between them. The CDR3 bases are TGCGCCAGCAGCCAAGAAGAAACCTCTGGATATGGCTACACCTTC. Translation: CASSQEETSGYGYTF.

The gene calls are TRBV19 and TRBJ1-3; the D is unclear. Trimming cost V 7 bases and J 2 bases, with 9 bases left between them. There are 13 residues in the CDR3. Germline V CDR1 and CDR2: LNHDA, SQIVND (reference sequence). The CDR3 loop is CASNEGPGNTIYF. The CDR3, as DNA: TGTGCCAGTAACGAGGGCCCTGGAAACACCATATATTTT.

The rearrangement uses TRBV19 and TRBJ2-5; D may match TRBD1 or TRBD2 (5 bases each). The germline V and J ends were trimmed by 7 bases and 5 bases, with 17 bases remaining between them. The CDR3 runs 14 residues. Looked up from germline, CDR1 is LNHDA and CDR2 is SQIVND (reference sequence). CDR3 coding DNA: TGTGCCAGTACCCGGGACGCAGCCACGGAGACCCAGTACTTC. Translated: CASTRDAATETQYF. Full variable domain (missing parts from reference TRBV19 and TRBJ2-5): DGGITQSPKYLFRKEGQNVTLSCEQNLNHDAMYWYRQDPGQGLRLIYYSQIVNDFQKGDIAEGYSVSREKKESFPLTVTSAQKNPTAFYLCASTRDAATETQYFGPGTRLLVL.

This clone has only one observation. The chain combines TRBV3-1 (or the pseudogene TRBV3-2) with TRBJ1-2, with D unclear. The ends were cut back, 1 base at V and 6 bases at J, with 6 bases in the middle. The CDR3 spans 12 residues. Looked up from germline, CDR1 is LGHDT and CDR2 is YNNKEL (reference sequence). The CDR3 nucleotides read TGTGCCAGCAGCCAAGGCCAGAATGGCTACACCTTC. Amino acids: CASSQGQNGYTF.

The CDR3 nucleotides read TGTGCCAGCAGCCAAGATTCGAGACTCGCTGTGGAGACCCAGTACTTC. This encodes CASSQDSRLAVETQYF. J is TRBJ2-5 and V is TRBV14; no clear D. Deletions cut 0 bases from V and 5 bases from J, with 16 bases between. The CDR3 is 16 residues long. Germline V gives CDR1 SGHDN, CDR2 FVKESK.

Note on this clone: Its ends do not fully match the called genes, so a read error is possible. The chain has TRBV9 and TRBJ2-5; TRBD2 aligns across 9 bases. The CDR3 runs 15 residues. Germline V gene data show CDR1 as SGDLS and CDR2 as YYNGEE. The CDR3 reads CASGVGAGGQETQYF. The CDR3 DNA reads TGTGCCAGCGGCGTGGGAGCGGGGGGACAGGAGACCCAGTACTTC.

The gene calls are TRBV19 and TRBJ2-7; TRBD1 matches 9 bases. The CDR3 length is 13 residues. Germline trimming cut 4 bases from V and 4 bases from J; bases unmatched to any gene: 2. From germline, CDR1 is LNHDA and CDR2 SQIVND (reference sequence). For the CDR3, the DNA is TGTGCCAGTAGTAGACAGGGGGAGTACGAGCAGTACTTC. Translation gives CASSRQGEYEQYF.